One sample yielded the 5 T cell receptor beta chains listed below, sequenced in a study of OX40 agonist ivuxolimab in advanced cancers. Clones were read by immunoSEQ multiplex PCR, and TCRdb kept only the in-frame ones, dropping some. Of some 27,000 clones in the sample, approximately 86% were seen once. The material sequenced was CD4+ or CD8+ T cells sorted from blood, taken in a trial of the OX40 agonist ivuxolimab. Receptors were obtained from an adult with an advanced solid tumor such as melanoma, head and neck, liver or kidney cancer.

This clone occurred a few times. This sequence joins TRBV6-5 and TRBJ2-1; TRBD2 agrees at 13 bases. The CDR3 has 15 residues. The V segment lost 2 bases and the J segment 10 bases; nucleotides outside the gene matches: 5. Per the germline V gene, CDR1 is MNHEY and CDR2 is SVGAGI. CDR3 nucleotides: TGTGCCAGCAGTTACGGACTAGCGGGAGTGCGCGAGCAGTTCTTC. Translating gives CASSYGLAGVREQFF.

The chain carries TRBV11-2 and TRBJ2-1; D call uncertain. CDR3 length equals 14 residues. Looked up from germline, CDR1 is SGHAT and CDR2 is FQNNGV. Deletions cut 6 bases from V and 3 bases from J, with 12 bases between. This chain's CDR3 is CASRSSSYYNEQFF. The CDR3 coding sequence is TGTGCCAGCAGGAGTAGCAGCTACTACAATGAGCAGTTCTTC.

The V gene is TRBV20-1, the J gene TRBJ2-1; no clear D gene. V lost 5 bases to trimming and J lost 7 bases, with 9 bases between them. CDR3 length: 11 residues. Germline values: CDR1 DFQATT, CDR2 SNEGSKA (reference sequence). The CDR3 nucleotides read TGCAGTGCTGTACAACGGAATGAGCAGTTCTTC. The encoded protein is CSAVQRNEQFF.

The chain couples TRBV7-9 to TRBJ2-5; 12 nucleotides line up with TRBD1. The CDR3 loop spans 16 amino acids. Unmatched junction bases numbered 9, after V lost 5 bases and J lost 5 bases. In germline, CDR1 is SEHNR, CDR2 FQNEAQ (reference sequence). This chain's CDR3 is CASSGGQGARPETQYF. The CDR3 DNA follows: TGTGCCAGCAGCGGGGGACAGGGGGCGCGTCCTGAGACCCAGTACTTC. Drawing the rest from reference TRBV7-9 and TRBJ2-5, the complete variable domain is DTGVSQNPRHKITKRGQNVTFRCDPISEHNRLYWYRQTLGQGPEFLTYFQNEAQLEKSRLLSDRFSAERPKGSFSTLEIQRTEQGDSAMYLCASSGGQGARPETQYFGPGTRLLVL.

The CDR3: CASSFVQDYGYTF. The CDR3 region has the DNA TGTGCCAGCAGTTTCGTCCAGGACTATGGCTACACCTTC. The rearrangement links TRBV27 to TRBJ1-2; D is uncertain. The germline V gene encodes CDR1 MNHEY and CDR2 SMNVEV (reference sequence). The CDR3 has 13 residues. V gave up 3 bases and J gave up 3 bases, with 8 bases separating them.